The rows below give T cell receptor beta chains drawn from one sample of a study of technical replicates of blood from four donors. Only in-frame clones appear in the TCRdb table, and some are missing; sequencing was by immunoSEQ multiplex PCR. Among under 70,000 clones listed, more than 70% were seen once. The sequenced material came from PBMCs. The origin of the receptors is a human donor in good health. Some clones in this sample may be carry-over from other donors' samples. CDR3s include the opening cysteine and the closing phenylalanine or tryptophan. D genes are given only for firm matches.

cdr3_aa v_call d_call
CASSEYRDRGFIYF TRBV25-1 TRBD1
CASSLGQMNTGELFF TRBV27 TRBD1
CASSYRANYNEQFF TRBV5-4 NA
CASREGGGNTGELFF TRBV4-2 NA
CASKKLGAYNEQFF TRBV11-2 NA
CASSLVQGNSYNEQFF TRBV5-1 NA
CASSQVGTIKSYNEQFF TRBV4-1 TRBD2
CASSARMEGGSSEQYF TRBV11-2 NA
CASSFETYEQYF TRBV11-2 NA
CASSFRGQETQYF TRBV7-2 NA
CASSLGRGYEQYF TRBV27 NA
CASSQESNLREQYF TRBV4-1 NA
CASSSDNSYEQYF TRBV14 NA
CASSSPGMWGGTEQFF TRBV5-6 TRBD2
CASSSRPLDTQYF TRBV6-4 NA
CASSPPTAQETQYF TRBV28 NA
CASRHIRSDRAYEQYF TRBV7-2 NA
CASSHRGILKNPTQYF TRBV14 NA
CASSLLAGGSTDTQYF TRBV7-2 TRBD2
CASSRGLGTNYGYTF TRBV4-2 NA